The 23 T cell receptor beta chains in this list originate from one sample, sequenced in a study of long-term antiretroviral therapy in people with HIV. Version v3.0 of the immunoSEQ assay was performed at survey level. Libraries were prepared by immunoSEQ multiplex PCR; TCRdb keeps only in-frame clonotypes and omits some of them. This table has around 25,000 clones, 80% to 85% appearing once. The specimen comprised unsorted PBMCs, sampled at the start of antiretroviral therapy, before treatment. Source of these receptors: a woman aged 18-29 years with HIV.

The chain carries TRBV4-2 and TRBJ1-4; 7 bases align to TRBD1. The V gene end was trimmed by 3 bases and the J gene end by 2 bases; junction bases not matched to a gene: 3. In germline, CDR1 is LGHNA, CDR2 YNFKEQ. The CDR3 spans 15 residues. The CDR3 DNA sequence: TGTGCCAGCAGCCAGCAGGGGGAGACTAATGAAAAACTGTTTTTT. Amino acid sequence: CASSQQGETNEKLFF.

The V and J genes are TRBV7-8 and TRBJ1-1, with D hard to call. The germline CDR1 and CDR2 sequences are SGHVS and FQNEAQ. The CDR3 totals 15 residues. Trimming removed 5 bases from V and 2 bases from J, with 15 bases in between. The CDR3 sequence is CASSVLVGANTEAFF. The CDR3 region has the DNA TGTGCCAGCAGCGTCTTAGTAGGCGCTAACACTGAAGCTTTCTTT.

V gene TRBV11-2 combines with J gene TRBJ2-2; 7 bases fit TRBD2. The CDR3 totals 16 residues. V gave up 4 bases and J gave up 2 bases; unmatched junction bases: 7. Germline values: CDR1 SGHAT, CDR2 FQNNGV. CDR3 residues: CASSYLGGVNTGELFF. CDR3 coding DNA: TGTGCCAGCAGCTACCTGGGGGGGGTCAACACCGGGGAGCTGTTTTTT. The full variable domain, completed using reference TRBV11-2 and TRBJ2-2, is EAGVAQSPRYKIIEKRQSVAFWCNPISGHATLYWYQQILGQGPKLLIQFQNNGVVDDSQLPKDRFSAERLKGVDSTLKIQPAKLEDSAVYLCASSYLGGVNTGELFFGEGSRLTVL.

This chain joins TRBV28 and TRBJ2-1; 12 bases agree with TRBD2. CDR3 length: 17 amino acids. Per germline, CDR1 MDHEN and CDR2 SYDVKM. V lost 3 bases to trimming and J lost 4 bases; unmatched junction nucleotides: 7. DNA for the CDR3: TGTGCCAGCAGTTTGGGGCTAGCGGGAGGGATATACAATGAGCAGTTCTTC. The encoded protein is CASSLGLAGGIYNEQFF.

This clone was seen a handful of times. The chain recombines TRBV2 with TRBJ2-7, with TRBD1 identical over 8 bases. V shed 7 bases and J 4 bases; nucleotides not matched to a gene: 3. The CDR3 consists of 12 residues. Germline V CDR1 and CDR2: SNHLY, FYNNEI. The CDR3 sequence: CASIQGAYEQYF. The DNA of the CDR3 is TGTGCCAGCATCCAGGGGGCGTACGAGCAGTACTTC.

The V call is TRBV5-1, the J call TRBJ2-3; 9 nucleotides match TRBD2. The CDR3 runs 18 residues. V gave up 0 bases and J gave up 3 bases; unmatched junction bases: 11. Germline V lookup: CDR1 SGHRS, CDR2 YFSETQ. The CDR3 DNA is TGCGCCAGCAGCTTGGGCAGCGGGGGGACCCAACGTACAGATACGCAGTATTTT. Its protein product is CASSLGSGGTQRTDTQYF.

V gene TRBV14 combines with J gene TRBJ1-5, with D possibly TRBD1 on 5 matching bases. Trimming pared 1 base from V and 6 bases from J, leaving 10 bases between. Germline V gives CDR1 SGHDN, CDR2 FVKESK. The CDR3 is made up of 14 amino acids. The CDR3 spells CASSQAQRGQPQHF. CDR3 in DNA: TGTGCCAGCAGCCAAGCGCAGAGGGGTCAGCCCCAGCATTTT.

This sequence joins TRBV29-1 and TRBJ1-1, with D possibly matching TRBD1 (5 bases). The germline V gene has CDR1 SQVTM and CDR2 ANQGSEA. CDR3 length: 12 residues. V was shortened by 4 bases and J by 1 base, with 7 bases between the two germline ends. CDR3 sequence reads: CSVGTPNTEAFF. The CDR3 DNA reads TGCAGCGTTGGGACACCGAACACTGAAGCTTTCTTT.

The CDR3 sequence: CASSMAGTYEQYF. Written as DNA, the CDR3 is TGTGCCAGTAGTATGGCGGGGACCTACGAGCAGTACTTC. This chain joins TRBV19 and TRBJ2-7; weak D call: TRBD2 (6 bases). Trimming took off 3 bases at V and 2 bases at J, with 8 bases between the two ends. Germline values: CDR1 LNHDA, CDR2 SQIVND (reference sequence). This CDR3 is 13 amino acids long.

This clone was found once. The gene calls are TRBV30 and TRBJ1-4, with D perhaps matching TRBD1 (6 bases). This CDR3 comprises 13 residues. Germline CDR1 reads GTSNPN; CDR2 reads SVGIG (reference sequence). Trimming stripped 0 bases from V and 4 bases from J, with 6 bases between. The CDR3 sequence: CAWSVGHNEKLFF. The CDR3 region has the DNA TGTGCCTGGAGTGTGGGACATAATGAAAAACTGTTTTTT.

The V call is TRBV19, the J call TRBJ1-1; no firm D call. V shed 1 base and J shed 4 bases, with 7 bases lying between them. The CDR3 extends over 13 amino acids. Looked up from germline, CDR1 is LNHDA and CDR2 is SQIVND (reference sequence). The CDR3 spells CASSIGRPTEAFF. The CDR3 DNA reads TGTGCCAGTAGTATAGGTCGACCCACTGAAGCTTTCTTT.

This rearrangement joins TRBV9 to TRBJ2-7, with 10 bases aligning to TRBD2. The junction had 4 bases not matched to a gene; V was cut back by 3 bases and J by 1 base. The CDR3 length is 15 residues. The germline CDR1 and CDR2 sequences are SGDLS and YYNGEE. CDR3 bases: TGTGCCAGCAGCGAAGGACTAGCGGTTTCCTACGAGCAGTACTTC. This gives the protein CASSEGLAVSYEQYF.

This clone showed up just once. This chain uses TRBV28 with TRBJ2-7, with 7 bases identical to TRBD1. In germline, CDR1 is MDHEN, CDR2 SYDVKM. V shed 3 bases, J shed 3 bases, and the junction held 20 bases outside the gene matches. The length of the CDR3 is 19 residues. The CDR3 is CASSFLEKPRTGQVYEQYF. In DNA form, the CDR3 reads TGTGCCAGCAGTTTCCTGGAAAAACCCAGAACAGGACAGGTCTACGAGCAGTACTTC.

This rearrangement joins TRBV10-3 to TRBJ2-1; D is unresolved. From germline, CDR1 is ENHRY and CDR2 SYGVKD. This CDR3 region has 11 residues. V gave up 3 bases and J gave up 8 bases, with 5 bases separating them. CDR3 sequence (DNA): TGTGCCATCAGTGACCGGGATGAGCAGTTCTTC. Translation gives CAISDRDEQFF.

The chain couples TRBV5-4 to TRBJ1-1; 7 bases are a match to TRBD1. The CDR3 totals 15 residues. With 4 bases clipped from V and 4 bases from J, the junction kept 10 bases outside the gene matches. Per germline, CDR1 SGHNT and CDR2 YYREEE (reference sequence). The CDR3 is CASSDERGPRTEAFF. In DNA, the CDR3 is TGTGCCAGCAGCGATGAGAGGGGGCCGCGCACTGAAGCTTTCTTT.

This clone was seen once. The rearrangement uses TRBV5-1 and TRBJ2-7; possibly TRBD1 for D (6 bases). Looked up from germline, CDR1 is SGHRS and CDR2 is YFSETQ. Between the trimmed V and J ends, which lost 6 bases and 3 bases, there was a span of 13 bases. The CDR3 runs 13 residues. For the CDR3, the DNA is TGCGCCAGCACCCGGGACATTAACTACGAGCAGTACTTC. Protein: CASTRDINYEQYF.

The chain joins TRBV29-1 to TRBJ2-7; tentatively, D is TRBD2 (6 bases). The germline V gene has CDR1 SQVTM and CDR2 ANQGSEA. V lost 4 bases, J lost 6 bases, and 13 bases lay in between. The CDR3 is 12 residues long. CDR3 loop: CSVGGGTGEQYF. The DNA for the CDR3 is TGCAGCGTTGGTGGCGGGACCGGCGAGCAGTACTTC.

The genes are TRBV9 and TRBJ1-1, with TRBD1 as a possible D gene (5 bases). Per the germline V gene, CDR1 is SGDLS and CDR2 is YYNGEE. V gave up 0 bases and J gave up 6 bases, with 18 bases separating them. This CDR3 region has 16 residues. The CDR3 here is CASSVVVGEVVSEAFF. CDR3 nucleotide sequence: TGTGCCAGCAGCGTAGTAGTAGGGGAAGTGGTCTCTGAAGCTTTCTTT.

The rearrangement uses TRBV7-9 and TRBJ1-1; D may be TRBD1 (6 bases). Germline lookup yields CDR1 SEHNR and CDR2 FQNEAQ (reference sequence). CDR3 length equals 12 residues. Trimming removed 5 bases at V and 8 bases at J, with 12 bases between. CDR3 sequence reads: CASSTTGAEAFF. The DNA of the CDR3 is TGTGCCAGCAGCACGACGGGGGCGGAAGCTTTCTTT.

The count of this clone is one. J is TRBJ1-2 and V is TRBV4-3; possibly TRBD1 for D (5 bases). This CDR3 has 14 amino acids. V was cut by 0 bases and J by 2 bases, with 7 bases left in between. Germline values: CDR1 LGHNA, CDR2 YSLEER. CDR3 coding DNA: TGCGCCAGCAGCCAAGATTGGGGGAACTATGGCTACACCTTC. Translation gives CASSQDWGNYGYTF.

The J gene is TRBJ2-3, the V gene TRBV6-1; TRBD1 matches 7 bases. Losses at the gene ends were 7 bases for V and 3 bases for J; bases not matched to a gene: 7. This CDR3 region has 14 residues. Germline V CDR1 and CDR2: MNHNS, SASEGT. The CDR3 loop is CASTGDRVTDTQYF. The CDR3 DNA is TGTGCCAGCACCGGTGACAGGGTAACAGATACGCAGTATTTT.

The rearrangement uses TRBV6-1 and TRBJ2-2; weak D call: TRBD2 (5 bases). Trimming pared 2 bases from V and 3 bases from J, leaving 16 bases between. Germline V gene lookup returns CDR1 MNHNS and CDR2 SASEGT. This CDR3 spans 17 amino acids. The CDR3 bases are TGTGCCAGCAGTGAATTCGGGGAGACATTGCACACCGGGGAGCTGTTTTTT. This sequence encodes CASSEFGETLHTGELFF.

This chain joins TRBV11-2 and TRBJ1-2; 9 positions agree with TRBD1. Germline V lookup: CDR1 SGHAT, CDR2 FQNNGV. Losses at the gene ends were 5 bases for V and 5 bases for J; bases not matched to a gene: 3. The CDR3 is 13 amino acids. CDR3 coding DNA: TGTGCCAGCAGCCAAGGACAGGGGTATGGCTACACCTTC. Its translation is CASSQGQGYGYTF.